Shown below are 25 T cell receptor beta chains from a single sample sequenced in a study of blood T cell repertoires in COVID-19. Repertoires were generated with immunoSEQ multiplex PCR, while TCRdb's copy carries only in-frame clones and drops some. The sample has 110,000 to 150,000 clones, roughly 89% seen once. The sequencing sample was made of peripheral blood. These receptors originate from a man between 60 and 75 years old with active or convalescent COVID-19.

The V call is TRBV24-1, the J call TRBJ2-1; 10 nucleotides align to TRBD1. V lost 5 bases to trimming and J lost 8 bases; unmatched junction nucleotides: 11. The length of the CDR3 is 16 residues. The germline V gene has CDR1 KGHDR and CDR2 SFDVKD. The CDR3 reads CATSVGTGVWGDEQFF. The CDR3 bases are TGTGCCACCAGTGTCGGGACAGGGGTTTGGGGAGATGAGCAGTTCTTC.

The J gene is TRBJ2-7, the V gene TRBV6-2 or TRBV6-3; the D gene is possibly TRBD2 (7 bases). Trimming shortened V by 7 bases and J by 6 bases, and 16 bases separated the two germline ends. The germline V gene has CDR1 MNHEY and CDR2 SVGEGT. This CDR3 region has 13 residues. The CDR3 spells CASTPTGGGEQYF. The CDR3 bases are TGTGCCAGCACCCCGACGGGGGGCGGCGAGCAGTACTTC.

This clone was seen more than once but under ten times. The chain's CDR3 is CASSMGQSGDLYEQYF. CDR3 in DNA: TGTGCCAGTAGTATGGGGCAAAGCGGGGACCTCTACGAGCAGTACTTC. The rearrangement joins TRBV19 to TRBJ2-7; 7 nucleotides line up with TRBD2. The CDR3 sequence is 16 residues long. CDR1 and CDR2 from the germline V gene are LNHDA and SQIVND (reference sequence). Trimming took 3 bases from V and 3 from J; bases not matched to a gene: 11.

This chain uses TRBV6-5 with TRBJ1-2; no firm D call. V lost 5 bases, J lost 4 bases, and 11 bases lay in between. This CDR3 is 13 amino acids long. Germline values: CDR1 MNHEY, CDR2 SVGAGI. The CDR3 region has the DNA TGTGCCAGCAGTCTTCCCCCGGTCTATGGCTACACCTTC. This codes for CASSLPPVYGYTF.

The chain combines TRBV20-1 with TRBJ2-4; 9 bases agree with TRBD1. J lost 7 bases, V lost 3 bases, and 7 bases had no gene match. CDR3 size: 14 residues. Germline CDR1 is DFQATT and CDR2 is SNEGSKA (reference sequence). The CDR3 region has the DNA TGCAGTGCTAGTCTGTGGGGACAGGGTAACATTCAGTACTTC. As protein: CSASLWGQGNIQYF.

V is TRBV28 and J is TRBJ1-1; D uncertain. Germline assignment: CDR1 MDHEN and CDR2 SYDVKM. V was trimmed by 1 base and J by 5 bases, leaving 5 bases between them. This CDR3 comprises 12 residues. The CDR3 sequence is CASSLLRTEAFF. Written as DNA, the CDR3 is TGTGCCAGCAGTTTATTGCGGACTGAAGCTTTCTTT.

The V gene is TRBV28, the J gene TRBJ2-3; TRBD2 aligns across 9 bases. The germline gives CDR1 MDHEN, CDR2 SYDVKM. This CDR3 comprises 16 residues. The V segment lost 3 bases and the J segment 0 bases; nucleotides outside the gene matches: 4. The CDR3, as DNA: TGTGCCAGCAGTTTCTCTAGCGGGACTAGCACAGATACGCAGTATTTT. Translation gives CASSFSSGTSTDTQYF.

V usage is TRBV15 and J usage is TRBJ1-5; TRBD1 matches at 8 bases. The CDR3 runs to 14 residues. CDR1 is LNHNV and CDR2 is YYDKDF in the germline V gene (reference sequence). Trimming cost V 5 bases and J 6 bases; bases outside gene matches: 6. The CDR3 sequence is CATSADRVSQPQHF. The CDR3 DNA reads as TGTGCCACCAGCGCGGACAGGGTCAGTCAGCCCCAGCATTTT.

V gene TRBV5-1 combines with J gene TRBJ2-5; D uncertain. The CDR3 is 11 residues long. CDR1 and CDR2 (germline): SGHRS, YFSETQ. The V and J ends lost 7 bases and 0 bases respectively, with 4 bases between them. CDR3 nucleotide sequence: TGCGCCAGCGAGTACCAAGAGACCCAGTACTTC. Residues: CASEYQETQYF.

This clone has at least ten counts. The rearrangement uses TRBV5-1 and TRBJ2-6; maybe TRBD1 (6 bases). The germline V gene encodes CDR1 SGHRS and CDR2 YFSETQ. Trimming shortened V by 4 bases and J by 0 bases, and 8 bases separated the two germline ends. The CDR3 has 15 residues. CDR3 nucleotide sequence: TGCGCCAGCAGCAGACAGGTCTCTGGGGCCAACGTCCTGACTTTC. It encodes CASSRQVSGANVLTF.

The chain links TRBV10-3 to TRBJ1-4; TRBD1 might be the D (5 bases). This CDR3 has 14 amino acids. V was pared by 0 bases and J by 5 bases, with 7 bases between. The V gene's germline CDR1 is ENHRY and CDR2 SYGVKD. This CDR3 reads CAISESQGNEKLFF. CDR3 sequence (DNA): TGTGCCATCAGTGAGTCCCAGGGAAATGAAAAACTGTTTTTT.

The chain is built from TRBV5-8 and TRBJ2-3, with a weak D call TRBD2 (6 bases). The CDR3 extends over 14 amino acids. CDR1 is SGHTS and CDR2 is YDEGEE in the germline V gene. The V end lost 6 bases, the J end lost 3 bases, and 14 bases lay between the germline ends. The CDR3 sequence is CASIPGVGTDTQYF. The CDR3 DNA sequence: TGTGCCAGCATACCGGGAGTAGGGACAGATACGCAGTATTTT.

J is TRBJ2-5 and V is TRBV29-1, with 9 nucleotides matching TRBD1. Germline lookup yields CDR1 SQVTM and CDR2 ANQGSEA. This CDR3 has 12 residues. J gave up 5 bases and V 7 bases, and 5 bases lay outside the gene matches. CDR3 region: CSAGTGRETQYF. CDR3 nucleotide sequence: TGCAGCGCCGGGACAGGGAGGGAGACCCAGTACTTC.

A single count supports this clone. This sequence joins TRBV4-1 and TRBJ1-4; D is unresolved. Deletions cut 0 bases from V and 3 bases from J, with 14 bases between. Per the germline V gene, CDR1 is MGHRA and CDR2 is YSYEKL. This CDR3 contains 17 residues. The CDR3 spells CASSQEAPLASNEKLFF. As DNA, the CDR3 is TGCGCCAGCAGCCAAGAAGCCCCCCTTGCCTCTAATGAAAAACTGTTTTTT.

CDR3 sequence: CASSSDRGLGNTEAFF. The CDR3 DNA is TGTGCCAGCAGCTCCGACAGGGGGCTCGGGAACACTGAAGCTTTCTTT. The chain couples TRBV7-8 to TRBJ1-1, with 10 bases fitting TRBD1. CDR3 length: 16 amino acids. In germline, CDR1 is SGHVS, CDR2 FQNEAQ. The V gene end was trimmed by 4 bases and the J gene end by 1 base; junction bases not matched to a gene: 6.

The V call is TRBV6-5, the J call TRBJ1-2; TRBD1 might be the D (5 bases). Per the germline V gene, CDR1 is MNHEY and CDR2 is SVGAGI. This CDR3 is built from 12 residues. The V end was cut by 6 bases, the J end by 7 bases, with 12 bases between. The CDR3 loop reads CASREGIGGYTF. The CDR3 DNA follows: TGTGCCAGCAGGGAGGGGATTGGTGGCTACACCTTC.

This chain links TRBV6-6 with TRBJ2-3, with a possible D match to TRBD1 (5 bases). V gave up 7 bases and J gave up 2 bases, with 16 bases separating them. The CDR3 is 15 amino acids. Germline V CDR1 and CDR2: MNHNY, SVGAGI (reference sequence). CDR3 coding DNA: TGTGCCAGCAAACCTCGGACACAGGCCACAGATACGCAGTATTTT. It translates to CASKPRTQATDTQYF.

The V call is TRBV7-3, the J call TRBJ2-1, with D perhaps TRBD2 (5 bases). The CDR3 spans 18 residues. Trimming removed 4 bases from V and 0 bases from J, with 19 bases in between. Germline values: CDR1 SGHTA, CDR2 FQGTGA. The CDR3 bases are TGTGCCAGCAGCTCCGCTTACGGACTTCATAGCTCCTACAATGAGCAGTTCTTC. This codes for CASSSAYGLHSSYNEQFF.

This clone showed up just once. The chain carries TRBV6-4 and TRBJ1-1, with D uncertain. Per germline, CDR1 MRHNA and CDR2 SNTAGT. CDR3 length: 10 amino acids. V gave up 1 base and J gave up 12 bases, with 6 bases separating them. The CDR3 is CASSDWTTFF. In DNA form, the CDR3 reads TGTGCCAGCAGTGACTGGACTACTTTCTTT.

The chain is built from TRBV24-1 and TRBJ1-1; D remains unclear. The germline CDR1 and CDR2 sequences are KGHDR and SFDVKD. The CDR3 length is 16 residues. The V and J ends lost 5 bases and 0 bases respectively, with 15 bases between them. The CDR3 protein is CATSVIKEFMNTEAFF. Written as DNA, the CDR3 is TGTGCCACCAGTGTAATAAAGGAGTTCATGAACACTGAAGCTTTCTTT.

The V call is TRBV30, the J call TRBJ2-3; D unresolved. This CDR3 spans 12 amino acids. V dropped 1 base and J dropped 4 bases, with 6 bases sitting between them. Germline CDR1 GTSNPN, CDR2 SVGIG (reference sequence). CDR3 loop: CAWSGDSDTQYF. For the CDR3, the DNA is TGTGCCTGGAGTGGAGACTCAGATACGCAGTATTTT.

The chain combines TRBV2 with TRBJ1-4; possible D gene TRBD1, 6 bases. Germline-derived CDR1 and CDR2 are SNHLY and FYNNEI. The CDR3 is 12 amino acids. Trimming took off 7 bases at V and 8 bases at J, with 11 bases between the two ends. This CDR3 reads CASTGEYEKLFF. CDR3 in DNA: TGTGCCAGCACAGGGGAGTACGAAAAACTGTTTTTT.

This chain joins TRBV19 and TRBJ2-3; weak D call: TRBD1 (6 bases). This CDR3 is 16 amino acids long. V was shortened by 1 base and J by 10 bases, with 21 bases between the two germline ends. Per the germline V gene, CDR1 is LNHDA and CDR2 is SQIVND (reference sequence). CDR3 in amino acids: CASSIGGAGATPPQYF. Here the CDR3 DNA reads TGTGCCAGTAGTATAGGAGGGGCAGGGGCGACCCCCCCGCAGTATTTT.

This clone was found a few times. The chain recombines TRBV2 with TRBJ1-1; 8 bases line up with TRBD1. V dropped 4 bases and J dropped 0; count of bases not matched to a gene: 4. The V gene's germline CDR1 is SNHLY and CDR2 FYNNEI. The CDR3 length is 15 residues. CDR3 amino acids: CASSGQGAMNTEAFF. For the CDR3, the DNA is TGTGCCAGCAGTGGCCAGGGGGCCATGAACACTGAAGCTTTCTTT.

The chain has TRBV2 and TRBJ2-7, with 15 bases matching TRBD2. Germline V gene sequence: CDR1 SNHLY, CDR2 FYNNEI. V shed 5 bases and J 7 bases; nucleotides not matched to a gene: 6. The CDR3 consists of 15 residues. The CDR3 region has the DNA TGTGCCAGCAGTAGGACTAGCGGGGGGGCCGGAGAGCAGTACTTC. Translated, it gives CASSRTSGGAGEQYF.